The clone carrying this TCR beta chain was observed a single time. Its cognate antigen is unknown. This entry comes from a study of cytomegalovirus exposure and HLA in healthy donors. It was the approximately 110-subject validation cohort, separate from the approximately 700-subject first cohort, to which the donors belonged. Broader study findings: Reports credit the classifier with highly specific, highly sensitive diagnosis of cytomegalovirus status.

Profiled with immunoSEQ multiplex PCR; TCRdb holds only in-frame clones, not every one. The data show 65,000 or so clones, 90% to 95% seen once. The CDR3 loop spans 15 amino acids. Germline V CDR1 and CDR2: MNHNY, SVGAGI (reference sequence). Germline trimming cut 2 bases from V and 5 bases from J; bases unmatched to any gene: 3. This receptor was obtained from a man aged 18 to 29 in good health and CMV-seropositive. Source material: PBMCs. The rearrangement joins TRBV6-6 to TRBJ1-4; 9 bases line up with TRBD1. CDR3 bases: TGTGCCAGCAGTTACCTTGGACAGGGGAATGAAAAACTGTTTTTT. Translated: CASSYLGQGNEKLFF.